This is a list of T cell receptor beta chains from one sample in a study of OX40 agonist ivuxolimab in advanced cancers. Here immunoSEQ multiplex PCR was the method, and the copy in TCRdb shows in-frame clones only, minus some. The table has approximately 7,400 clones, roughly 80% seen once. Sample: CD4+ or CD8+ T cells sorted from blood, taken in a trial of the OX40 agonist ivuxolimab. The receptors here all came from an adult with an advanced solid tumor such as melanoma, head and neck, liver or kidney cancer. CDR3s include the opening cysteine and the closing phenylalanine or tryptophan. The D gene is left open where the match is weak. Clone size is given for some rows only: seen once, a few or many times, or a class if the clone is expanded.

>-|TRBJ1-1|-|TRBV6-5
TGTGCCAGCACCAACGGGGGGGCGACTGAAGCTTTCTTT
CASTNGGATEAFF
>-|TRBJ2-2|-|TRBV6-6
TGTGCCAGCAGTTACTCAGCCCAGGGTCCCGGGGAGCTGTTTTTT
CASSYSAQGPGELFF
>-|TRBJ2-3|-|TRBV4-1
TGCGCCAGCAGCCTAACCTACCCCGGGGCACTCGGTACAGATACGCAGTATTTT
CASSLTYPGALGTDTQYF
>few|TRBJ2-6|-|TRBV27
TGTGCCAGCAGTTCCAGGGTGACGATAGGGGCCAACGTCCTGACTTTC
CASSSRVTIGANVLTF
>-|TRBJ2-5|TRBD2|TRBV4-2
TGTGCCAGCAGCCCCACTAGCGGGGGGGTAAGGGAGACCCAGTACTTC
CASSPTSGGVRETQYF
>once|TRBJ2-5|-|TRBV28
TGTGCCAGCAGTTTATACGGGGCTCAAGAGACCCAGTACTTC
CASSLYGAQETQYF
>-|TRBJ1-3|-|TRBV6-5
TGTGCCAGCAGTTACTCGAACTCTGGAAACACCATATATTTT
CASSYSNSGNTIYF
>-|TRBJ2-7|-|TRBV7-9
TGTGCCAGCAGCTTTGACGGGACCGGGAACTACGAGCAGTACTTC
CASSFDGTGNYEQYF
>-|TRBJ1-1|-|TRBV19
TGTGCCAGTAGTCAAGGGATAGGGAACACTGAAGCTTTCTTT
CASSQGIGNTEAFF
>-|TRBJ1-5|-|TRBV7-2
TGTGCCAGCAGCTTAGAGGGTGGATTGGGCAGGGGTATCAATCAGCCCCAGCATTTT
CASSLEGGLGRGINQPQHF
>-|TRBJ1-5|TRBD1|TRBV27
TGTGCCAGCAGACCGACAGGGAGCAATCAGCCCCAGCATTTT
CASRPTGSNQPQHF
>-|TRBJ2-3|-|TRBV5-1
TGCGCCAGCAGCTTGGAGGGACCCCACGGGAGCACAGATACGCAGTATTTT
CASSLEGPHGSTDTQYF
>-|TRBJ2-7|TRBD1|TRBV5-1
TGCGCCAGCAGTCTGAATCTGGACAGGGCCTCCTACGAGCAGTACTTC
CASSLNLDRASYEQYF
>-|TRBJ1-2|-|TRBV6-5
TGTGCCAGCAGTCCCGGTACAGTATCCAATGGCTACACCTTC
CASSPGTVSNGYTF
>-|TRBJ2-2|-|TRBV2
TGTGCCAGCTTTAGGCAGGGAAACACCGGGGAGCTGTTTTTT
CASFRQGNTGELFF
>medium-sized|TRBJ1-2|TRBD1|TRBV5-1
TGCGCCAGCAGCGACCCGGGACAGCTGAACTATGGCTACACCTTC
CASSDPGQLNYGYTF